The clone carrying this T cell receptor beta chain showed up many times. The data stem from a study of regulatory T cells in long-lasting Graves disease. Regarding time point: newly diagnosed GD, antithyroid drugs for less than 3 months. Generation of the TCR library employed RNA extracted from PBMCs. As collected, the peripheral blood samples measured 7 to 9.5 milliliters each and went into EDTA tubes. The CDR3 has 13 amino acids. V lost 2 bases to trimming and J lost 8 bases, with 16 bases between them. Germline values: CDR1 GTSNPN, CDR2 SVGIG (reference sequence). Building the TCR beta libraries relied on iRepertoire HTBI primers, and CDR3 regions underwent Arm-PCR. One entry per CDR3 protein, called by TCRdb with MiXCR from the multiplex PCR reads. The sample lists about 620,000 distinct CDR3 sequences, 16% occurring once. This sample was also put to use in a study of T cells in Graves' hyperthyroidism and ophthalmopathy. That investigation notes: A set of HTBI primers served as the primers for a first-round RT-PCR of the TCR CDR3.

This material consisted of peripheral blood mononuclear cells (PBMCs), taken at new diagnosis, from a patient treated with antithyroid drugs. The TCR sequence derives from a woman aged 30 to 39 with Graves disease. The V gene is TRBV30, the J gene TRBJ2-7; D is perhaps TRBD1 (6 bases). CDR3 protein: CAWSSFQGLKQYF. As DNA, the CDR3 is TGTGCCTGGAGTTCGTTCCAGGGGCTGAAGCAGTACTTC.